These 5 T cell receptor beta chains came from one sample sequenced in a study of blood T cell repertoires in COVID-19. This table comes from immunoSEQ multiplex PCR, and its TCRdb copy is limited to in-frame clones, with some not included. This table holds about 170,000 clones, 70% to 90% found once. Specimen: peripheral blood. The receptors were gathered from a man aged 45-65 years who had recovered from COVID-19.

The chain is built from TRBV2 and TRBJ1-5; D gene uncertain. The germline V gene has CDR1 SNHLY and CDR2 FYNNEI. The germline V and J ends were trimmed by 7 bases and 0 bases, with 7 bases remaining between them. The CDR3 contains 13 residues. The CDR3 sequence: CASKPDSNQPQHF. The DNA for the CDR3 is TGTGCCAGCAAACCAGATAGCAATCAGCCCCAGCATTTT.

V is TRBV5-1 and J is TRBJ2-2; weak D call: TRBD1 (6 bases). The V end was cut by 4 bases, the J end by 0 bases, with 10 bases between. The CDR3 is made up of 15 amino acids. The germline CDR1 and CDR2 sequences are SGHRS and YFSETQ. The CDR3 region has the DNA TGCGCCAGCAGCAAGGGACACACGAACACCGGGGAGCTGTTTTTT. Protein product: CASSKGHTNTGELFF.

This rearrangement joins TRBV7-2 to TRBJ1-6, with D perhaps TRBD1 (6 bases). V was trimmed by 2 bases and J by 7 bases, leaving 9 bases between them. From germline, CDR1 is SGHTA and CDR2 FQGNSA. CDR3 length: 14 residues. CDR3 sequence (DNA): TGTGCCAGCAGCTTACTAACAGGGAATTCACCCCTCCACTTT. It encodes CASSLLTGNSPLHF.

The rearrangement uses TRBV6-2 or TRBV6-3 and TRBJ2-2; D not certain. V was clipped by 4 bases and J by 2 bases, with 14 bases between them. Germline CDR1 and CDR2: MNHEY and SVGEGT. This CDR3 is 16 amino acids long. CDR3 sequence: CASSSPVSRNTGELFF. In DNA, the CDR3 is TGTGCCAGCAGTTCCCCGGTGAGCCGTAACACCGGGGAGCTGTTTTTT.

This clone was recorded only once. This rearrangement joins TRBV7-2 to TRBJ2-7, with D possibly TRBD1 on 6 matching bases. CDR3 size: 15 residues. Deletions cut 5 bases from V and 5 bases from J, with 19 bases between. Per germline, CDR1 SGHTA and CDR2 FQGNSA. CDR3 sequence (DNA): TGTGCCAGCAGCCCCGCCTGGGGGCGAGCGGACGAGCAGTACTTC. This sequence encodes CASSPAWGRADEQYF.